This TCR beta chain stems from a study of T cell changes during pregnancy in multiple sclerosis. Germline V CDR1 and CDR2: SEHNR, FQNEAQ (reference sequence). The CDR3 sequence is 15 residues long. The V and J ends lost 5 bases and 9 bases, in that order; junction bases with no gene match: 9. Profiled with immunoSEQ multiplex PCR; TCRdb holds only in-frame clones, not every one. Of about 49,000 clones in the sample, 94% were seen once. The chain has TRBV7-9 and TRBJ2-1, with 11 bases that match TRBD1. The receptor's source is a female donor with multiple sclerosis, enrolled in a pregnancy study. Material: CD8+ T cells from peripheral blood mononuclear cells, obtained before pregnancy. CDR3: CASSPGQGAFPEQFF. Written as DNA, the CDR3 is TGTGCCAGCAGCCCCGGACAGGGGGCCTTTCCTGAGCAGTTCTTC.